The 29 T cell receptor beta chains below were found in one sample sequenced in a study of Ad26.COV2.S vaccination and SARS-CoV-2 variants (dated by TCRdb to the early 2020s). The sample's treatment or condition label is to be understood as: roughly 20 received Ad26.COV2.S at low or high dose, single or two shots; about 5 received placebo; per-sample allocation not given. For vaccine and placebo recipients, repertoires were sequenced using samples collected on day 63 after the first injection. Library preparation used the immunoSEQ multiplex PCR assay. TCRdb obtained this table from immuneACCESS and retained in-frame rearrangements with V and J assigned. These tables miss some clones; where compared with another copy, unresolved V genes account for less than half of the shortfall, and the remainder is unexplained. The sample table holds about 390,000 clones, of which 92% were seen once. The ten most abundant clones make up about 1.6% of the sample.

Sequenced here: peripheral blood, sampled in a trial of Ad26.COV2.S vaccine versus placebo. The receptor set was obtained from a person between 18 and 65 years old who received the Ad26.COV2.S COVID-19 vaccine or a placebo.

The chain recombines TRBV6-2 or TRBV6-3 with TRBJ2-5, with 14 positions matching TRBD2. The CDR3 sequence is 19 residues long. CDR1 and CDR2 from the germline V gene are MNHEY and SVGEGT. J lost 0 bases, V lost 2 bases, and 8 bases had no gene match. This CDR3 is CASSYLRLAGGPYQETQYF. The CDR3, as DNA: TGTGCCAGCAGTTACCTTAGACTAGCGGGGGGGCCTTACCAAGAGACCCAGTACTTC.

The table lists this clone with a count of one. This chain joins TRBV27 and TRBJ2-1, with D perhaps matching TRBD2 (5 bases). The germline V and J ends were trimmed by 2 bases and 4 bases, with 9 bases remaining between them. The CDR3 consists of 14 residues. Germline V lookup: CDR1 MNHEY, CDR2 SMNVEV (reference sequence). The CDR3 nucleotides read TGTGCCAGCAGTTTAGCGGGCGATTACAATGAGCAGTTCTTC. The encoded protein is CASSLAGDYNEQFF.

J is TRBJ1-1 and V is TRBV18; D unresolved. Trimming left V 2 bases short and J 0 bases short, with 7 bases between. Looked up from germline, CDR1 is KGHSH and CDR2 is LQKENI. This CDR3 is 14 amino acids long. CDR3 sequence reads: CASSPVILNTEAFF. The CDR3 DNA reads TGTGCCAGCTCACCAGTGATCCTGAACACTGAAGCTTTCTTT.

V and J are TRBV13 and TRBJ2-5; D is undetermined. CDR1 is PRHDT, CDR2 FYEKMQ, per germline (reference sequence). CDR3 length equals 12 residues. Trimming removed 5 bases at V and 2 bases at J, with 6 bases between. This CDR3 reads CASSRPQETQYF. CDR3 nucleotides: TGTGCCAGCAGCCGCCCGCAAGAGACCCAGTACTTC.

Only one count was recorded for this clone. The chain carries TRBV9 and TRBJ2-3, with a possible D match to TRBD2 (5 bases). V lost 0 bases, J lost 2 bases, and 16 bases lay in between. CDR1 SGDLS and CDR2 YYNGEE come from the germline V gene. This CDR3 region has 17 residues. The CDR3 loop is CASSVVGMSGYTDTQYF. CDR3 in DNA: TGTGCCAGCAGCGTAGTAGGGATGAGCGGTTACACAGATACGCAGTATTTT.

The chain has TRBV10-3 and TRBJ2-1; 11 bases match TRBD1. From germline, CDR1 is ENHRY and CDR2 SYGVKD. CDR3 length equals 17 residues. The J segment lost 8 bases and the V segment lost 6 bases, leaving 15 bases of the junction unmatched. The CDR3 loop reads CAIRGRNGQGASDEQFF. As DNA, the CDR3 is TGTGCCATCAGAGGACGAAACGGACAGGGGGCGTCGGATGAGCAGTTCTTC.

The chain carries TRBV28 and TRBJ1-5, with a possible D match to TRBD1 (6 bases). The CDR3 is 13 residues long. V shed 5 bases and J shed 3 bases, with 8 bases lying between them. CDR1 is MDHEN, CDR2 SYDVKM, per germline. The CDR3 region is CASSRQANQPQHF. The CDR3 coding sequence is TGTGCCAGCAGTCGACAGGCCAATCAGCCCCAGCATTTT.

This chain joins TRBV27 and TRBJ1-1; TRBD1 matches 7 bases. J gave up 1 base and V 5 bases, and 7 bases lay outside the gene matches. The CDR3 has 15 amino acids. Germline V lookup: CDR1 MNHEY, CDR2 SMNVEV (reference sequence). The DNA of the CDR3 is TGTGCCAGCAGTCCAAGGAGGGGGCCGAACACTGAAGCTTTCTTT. Protein sequence: CASSPRRGPNTEAFF.

Note on this clone: The same CDR3 is also encoded by other DNA sequences in this sample. The CDR3 bases are TGTGCCAGCAGTTCAACCGGGACAGGGTCCTACGAGCAGTACTTC. Protein sequence: CASSSTGTGSYEQYF. The chain links TRBV27 to TRBJ2-7, with TRBD1 matching over 9 bases. Trimming took 4 bases from V and 1 from J; bases not matched to a gene: 5. Germline CDR1 reads MNHEY; CDR2 reads SMNVEV (reference sequence). The CDR3 runs 15 residues.

The chain couples TRBV5-6 to TRBJ1-1; D may be TRBD1 (6 bases). The germline V gene encodes CDR1 SGHDT and CDR2 YYEEEE. Trimming left V 2 bases short and J 0 bases short, with 11 bases between. This CDR3 contains 15 residues. The CDR3 nucleotides read TGTGCCAGCAGCTTTTCGGGGGGCATGAACACTGAAGCTTTCTTT. Encoded protein: CASSFSGGMNTEAFF.

The chain links TRBV24-1 to TRBJ2-5, with TRBD1 identical over 10 bases. With V trimmed by 4 bases and J by 6 bases, 16 bases remained unmatched. CDR1 and CDR2 (germline): KGHDR, SFDVKD. The CDR3 has 18 amino acids. CDR3 protein: CATSDPSRTGGEGKTQYF. CDR3 nucleotides: TGTGCCACCAGTGACCCATCCCGGACAGGGGGTGAGGGGAAGACCCAGTACTTC.

This chain joins TRBV11-2 and TRBJ1-1; TRBD1 agrees at 9 bases. The trim removed 5 bases at V and 7 bases at J, leaving 5 bases unmatched. The germline CDR1 and CDR2 sequences are SGHAT and FQNNGV. The CDR3 totals 13 residues. This CDR3 reads CASSGGTGNEAFF. The CDR3 DNA is TGTGCCAGCAGCGGGGGGACAGGGAATGAAGCTTTCTTT.

The V call is TRBV5-1, the J call TRBJ2-2; no clear D gene. Trimming left V 1 base short and J 6 bases short, with 4 bases between. Per germline, CDR1 SGHRS and CDR2 YFSETQ. The length of the CDR3 is 12 residues. CDR3 sequence (DNA): TGCGCCAGCAGCTTGTTAGCCGGGGAGCTGTTTTTT. Its translation is CASSLLAGELFF.

The chain carries TRBV7-2 and TRBJ1-3; 9 bases map to TRBD1. The germline V gene has CDR1 SGHTA and CDR2 FQGNSA. The CDR3 has 15 amino acids. Unmatched junction bases numbered 10, after V lost 7 bases and J lost 6 bases. This CDR3 is CASTLGGTGTNTIYF. The CDR3 DNA reads as TGTGCCAGCACCCTAGGAGGGACAGGGACAAACACCATATATTTT.

The V gene is TRBV7-9, the J gene TRBJ2-7, with TRBD2 identical over 9 bases. Losses at the gene ends were 6 bases for V and 5 bases for J; bases not matched to a gene: 17. CDR1 SEHNR and CDR2 FQNEAQ come from the germline V gene (reference sequence). The length of the CDR3 is 17 residues. For the CDR3, the DNA is TGTGCCAGCAGTACAAACCCACCCGGGACTAGCCTCAACGAGCAGTACTTC. Its protein product is CASSTNPPGTSLNEQYF.

This rearrangement joins TRBV28 to TRBJ1-1; D unclear. Per the germline V gene, CDR1 is MDHEN and CDR2 is SYDVKM. The CDR3 is made up of 15 amino acids. With 5 bases removed from V and 0 bases from J, the gap between germline ends came to 13 bases. The CDR3 DNA sequence: TGTGCCAGCAGTGAGACGACAAGGATGAACACTGAAGCTTTCTTT. It translates to CASSETTRMNTEAFF.

In its sample, this clone was seen once. This chain uses TRBV4-3 with TRBJ2-3; no clear D gene. V dropped 0 bases and J dropped 5 bases, with 3 bases sitting between them. This CDR3 comprises 12 residues. Germline V gene lookup returns CDR1 LGHNA and CDR2 YSLEER. The CDR3 loop is CASSQDGDTQYF. CDR3 bases: TGCGCCAGCAGCCAAGATGGAGATACGCAGTATTTT.

V is TRBV9 and J is TRBJ2-7; D uncertain. V was trimmed by 4 bases and J by 3 bases, leaving 14 bases between them. This CDR3 comprises 14 residues. Germline CDR1 SGDLS, CDR2 YYNGEE. In DNA, the CDR3 is TGTGCCAGCAGCCCCCAAAAGGCAGACTACGAGCAGTACTTC. This translates into CASSPQKADYEQYF.

The chain uses TRBV7-2 and TRBJ2-5, with D perhaps TRBD1 (6 bases). The CDR3 has 15 residues. Germline V gives CDR1 SGHTA, CDR2 FQGNSA. V shed 4 bases and J shed 1 base, with 13 bases lying between them. CDR3 coding DNA: TGTGCCAGCAGCTCGGGCCAAGGGGGCCAAGAGACCCAGTACTTC. Amino acids: CASSSGQGGQETQYF.

The sample holds a few counts of this clone. This chain links TRBV7-8 with TRBJ2-7, with TRBD1 identical over 8 bases. From germline, CDR1 is SGHVS and CDR2 FQNEAQ. CDR3 size: 21 residues. Germline trimming cut 3 bases from V and 5 bases from J; bases unmatched to any gene: 27. The CDR3 nucleotides read TGTGCCAGCAGCTTTCGACGCGGAAGAACAGGGGGACCGGCAATCGTCGACGAGCAGTACTTC. This codes for CASSFRRGRTGGPAIVDEQYF.

The chain has TRBV5-6 and TRBJ2-7; perhaps TRBD1 as D (6 bases). CDR1 is SGHDT and CDR2 is YYEEEE in the germline V gene. V was cut by 2 bases and J by 7 bases, with 10 bases left in between. CDR3 length: 12 residues. The chain's CDR3 is CASSFTGLEQYF. The CDR3 bases are TGTGCCAGCAGCTTTACAGGGTTGGAGCAGTACTTC.

CDR3 in amino acids: CASSPLGPGRYSYEQYF. The CDR3 DNA reads as TGTGCCAGCAGCCCTCTAGGTCCGGGACGGTACTCCTACGAGCAGTACTTC. The rearrangement links TRBV6-2 or TRBV6-3 to TRBJ2-7; perhaps D is TRBD1 or TRBD2 (5 bases each). Per the germline V gene, CDR1 is MNHEY and CDR2 is SVGEGT. Between the trimmed V and J ends, which lost 6 bases and 0 bases, there was a span of 21 bases. The CDR3 sequence is 17 residues long.

This chain uses TRBV7-9 with TRBJ2-7; D gene unclear. The CDR3 has 13 amino acids. Germline V lookup: CDR1 SEHNR, CDR2 FQNEAQ (reference sequence). V lost 1 base and J 0 bases, leaving 4 bases between the germline ends. CDR3 DNA: TGTGCCAGCAGCTTAGTGAGCTCCTACGAGCAGTACTTC. Translated: CASSLVSSYEQYF. The variable domain in full, with the rest retrieved from reference TRBV7-9 and TRBJ2-7, is DTGVSQNPRHKITKRGQNVTFRCDPISEHNRLYWYRQTLGQGPEFLTYFQNEAQLEKSRLLSDRFSAERPKGSFSTLEIQRTEQGDSAMYLCASSLVSSYEQYFGPGTRLTVT.

This chain joins TRBV9 and TRBJ2-2; D might be TRBD1 (6 bases). Germline V gene data show CDR1 as SGDLS and CDR2 as YYNGEE. The V end lost 0 bases, the J end lost 10 bases, and 16 bases lay between the germline ends. This CDR3 has 15 residues. The CDR3 region is CASSVGAGVNPELFF. CDR3 nucleotide sequence: TGTGCCAGCAGCGTAGGGGCAGGGGTGAACCCGGAGCTGTTTTTT. The whole variable domain, remainder taken from reference TRBV9 and TRBJ2-2, is DSGVTQTPKHLITATGQRVTLRCSPRSGDLSVYWYQQSLDQGLQFLIQYYNGEERAKGNILERFSAQQFPDLHSELNLSSLELGDSALYFCASSVGAGVNPELFFGEGSRLTVL.

This clone was counted once. CDR3 region: CASSVLRGGELFF. The CDR3 region has the DNA TGTGCCAGCAGCGTACTTCGGGGCGGGGAGCTGTTTTTT. The chain couples TRBV9 to TRBJ2-2; D is possibly TRBD2 (5 bases). Germline V gene sequence: CDR1 SGDLS, CDR2 YYNGEE. Trimming took off 1 base at V and 7 bases at J, with 8 bases between the two ends. This CDR3 contains 13 residues.

This sequence joins TRBV4-1 and TRBJ2-1, with 7 positions matching TRBD1. Germline trimming cut 4 bases from V and 3 bases from J; bases unmatched to any gene: 3. Germline V gene lookup returns CDR1 MGHRA and CDR2 YSYEKL. This CDR3 is 14 amino acids long. CDR3: CASSPTGIYNEQFF. CDR3 nucleotides: TGCGCCAGCAGCCCGACAGGGATCTACAATGAGCAGTTCTTC.

V and J are TRBV28 and TRBJ2-7; no clear D. The V end lost 6 bases, the J end lost 4 bases, and 16 bases lay between the germline ends. CDR1 MDHEN and CDR2 SYDVKM come from the germline V gene. The CDR3 is made up of 14 amino acids. CDR3 DNA sequence: TGTGCCAGCAGGGAGCGTAACCCCAATTACGAGCAGTACTTC. It translates to CASRERNPNYEQYF.

The V call is TRBV7-8, the J call TRBJ2-2, with D possibly matching TRBD2 (5 bases). Germline V gives CDR1 SGHVS, CDR2 FQNEAQ. This CDR3 comprises 16 residues. Between the trimmed V and J ends, which lost 2 bases and 0 bases, there was a span of 10 bases. The CDR3 bases are TGTGCCAGCAGCTTAAGGACGGGAACGAACACCGGGGAGCTGTTTTTT. Its protein is CASSLRTGTNTGELFF. The full variable domain, completed using reference TRBV7-8 and TRBJ2-2, is GAGVSQSPRYKVAKRGQDVALRCDPISGHVSLFWYQQALGQGPEFLTYFQNEAQLDKSGLPSDRFFAERPEGSVSTLKIQRTQQEDSAVYLCASSLRTGTNTGELFFGEGSRLTVL.

The V call is TRBV19, the J call TRBJ1-5; D unresolved. CDR3 length: 15 residues. Trimming left V 3 bases short and J 0 bases short, with 9 bases between. CDR1 and CDR2 from the germline V gene are LNHDA and SQIVND (reference sequence). CDR3 in DNA: TGTGCCAGTAGTATCGTAGGCAATAGCAATCAGCCCCAGCATTTT. Translation gives CASSIVGNSNQPQHF. The whole variable domain, filled in from reference TRBV19 and TRBJ1-5, reads DGGITQSPKYLFRKEGQNVTLSCEQNLNHDAMYWYRQDPGQGLRLIYYSQIVNDFQKGDIAEGYSVSREKKESFPLTVTSAQKNPTAFYLCASSIVGNSNQPQHFGDGTRLSIL.